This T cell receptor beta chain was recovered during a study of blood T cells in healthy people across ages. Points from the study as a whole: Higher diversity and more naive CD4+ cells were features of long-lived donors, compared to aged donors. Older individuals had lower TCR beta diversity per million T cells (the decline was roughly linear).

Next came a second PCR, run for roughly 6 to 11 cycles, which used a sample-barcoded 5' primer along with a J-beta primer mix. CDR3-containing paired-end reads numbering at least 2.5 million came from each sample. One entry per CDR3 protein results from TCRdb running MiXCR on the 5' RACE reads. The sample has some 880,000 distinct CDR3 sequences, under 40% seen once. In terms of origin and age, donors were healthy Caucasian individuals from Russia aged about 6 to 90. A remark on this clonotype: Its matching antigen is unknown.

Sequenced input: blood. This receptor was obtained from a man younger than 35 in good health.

The CDR3 protein is CASSLAKGTSYNEQFF. The CDR3 DNA sequence: TGCGCCAGCAGCTTGGCCAAGGGGACCTCCTACAATGAGCAGTTCTTC. The chain uses TRBV5-1 and TRBJ2-1; D may be TRBD1 or TRBD2 (5 bases each). The CDR3 runs 16 residues. Germline assignment: CDR1 SGHRS and CDR2 YFSETQ. V was pared by 0 bases and J by 0 bases, with 10 bases between.